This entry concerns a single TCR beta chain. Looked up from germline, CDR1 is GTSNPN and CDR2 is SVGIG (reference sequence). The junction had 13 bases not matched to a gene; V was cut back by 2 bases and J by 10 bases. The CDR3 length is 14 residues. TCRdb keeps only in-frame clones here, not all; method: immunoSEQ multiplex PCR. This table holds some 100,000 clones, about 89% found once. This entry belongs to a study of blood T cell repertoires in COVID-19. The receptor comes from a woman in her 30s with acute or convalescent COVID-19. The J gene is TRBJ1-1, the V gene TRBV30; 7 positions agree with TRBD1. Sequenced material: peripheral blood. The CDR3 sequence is CAWSPPPTGRSAFF. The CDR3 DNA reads TGTGCCTGGAGTCCTCCCCCGACAGGGAGGTCAGCTTTCTTT.